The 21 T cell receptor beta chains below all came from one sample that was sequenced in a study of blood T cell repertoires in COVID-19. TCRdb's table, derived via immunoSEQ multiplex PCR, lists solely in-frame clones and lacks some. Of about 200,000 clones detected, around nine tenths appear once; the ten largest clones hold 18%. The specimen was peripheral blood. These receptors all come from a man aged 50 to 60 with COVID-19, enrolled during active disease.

CDR3 sequence reads: CSVGPSVGELFF. CDR3 sequence (DNA): TGCAGCGTTGGGCCTAGCGTCGGGGAGCTGTTTTTT. The chain recombines TRBV29-1 with TRBJ2-2; perhaps TRBD2 as D (6 bases). V was cut by 4 bases and J by 7 bases, with 10 bases left in between. The length of the CDR3 is 12 residues. From germline, CDR1 is SQVTM and CDR2 ANQGSEA.

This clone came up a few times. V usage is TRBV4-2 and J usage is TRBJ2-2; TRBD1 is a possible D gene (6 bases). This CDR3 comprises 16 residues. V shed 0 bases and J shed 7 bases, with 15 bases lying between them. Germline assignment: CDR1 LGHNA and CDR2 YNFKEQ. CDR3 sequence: CASSQDQTGPGGELFF. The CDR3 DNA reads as TGTGCCAGCAGCCAAGATCAGACAGGCCCCGGCGGGGAGCTGTTTTTT.

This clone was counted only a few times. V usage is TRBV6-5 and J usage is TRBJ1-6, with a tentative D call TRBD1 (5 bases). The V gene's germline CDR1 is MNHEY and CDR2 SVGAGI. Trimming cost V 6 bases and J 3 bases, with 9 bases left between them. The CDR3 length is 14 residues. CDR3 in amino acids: CASSSGIYNSPLHF. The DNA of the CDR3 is TGTGCCAGCAGCTCAGGGATCTATAATTCACCCCTCCACTTT.

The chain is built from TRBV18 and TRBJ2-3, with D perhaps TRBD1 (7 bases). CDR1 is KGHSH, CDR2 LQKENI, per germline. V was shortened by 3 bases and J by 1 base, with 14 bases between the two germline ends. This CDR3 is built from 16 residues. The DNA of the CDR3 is TGTGCCAGCTCACCGCCCAGGGGGACTGGCACAGATACGCAGTATTTT. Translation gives CASSPPRGTGTDTQYF. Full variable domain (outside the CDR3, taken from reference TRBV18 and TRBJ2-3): NAGVMQNPRHLVRRRGQEARLRCSPMKGHSHVYWYRQLPEEGLKFMVYLQKENIIDESGMPKERFSAEFPKEGPSILRIQQVVRGDSAAYFCASSPPRGTGTDTQYFGPGTRLTVL.

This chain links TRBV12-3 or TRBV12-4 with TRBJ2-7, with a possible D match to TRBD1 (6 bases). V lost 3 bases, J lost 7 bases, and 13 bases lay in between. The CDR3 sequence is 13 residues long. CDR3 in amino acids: CASSFTSGTEQYF. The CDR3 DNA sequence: TGTGCCAGCAGTTTCACTTCCGGGACAGAGCAGTACTTC.

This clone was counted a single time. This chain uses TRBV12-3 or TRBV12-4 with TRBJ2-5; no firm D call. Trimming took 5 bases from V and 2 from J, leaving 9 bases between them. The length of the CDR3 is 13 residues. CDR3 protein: CASSARQQETQYF. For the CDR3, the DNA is TGTGCCAGCAGTGCGAGACAACAAGAGACCCAGTACTTC.

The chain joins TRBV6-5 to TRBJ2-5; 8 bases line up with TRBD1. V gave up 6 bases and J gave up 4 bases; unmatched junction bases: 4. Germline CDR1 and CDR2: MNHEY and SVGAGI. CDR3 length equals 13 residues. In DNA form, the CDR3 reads TGTGCCAGCAGGGGGACAGGCCCAGAGACCCAGTACTTC. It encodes CASRGTGPETQYF.

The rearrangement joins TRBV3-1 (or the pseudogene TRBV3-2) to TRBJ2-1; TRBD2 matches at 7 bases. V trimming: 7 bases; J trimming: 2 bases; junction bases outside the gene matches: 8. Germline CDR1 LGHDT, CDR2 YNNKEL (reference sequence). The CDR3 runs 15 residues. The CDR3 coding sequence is TGTGCCAGCACGACTAGCTTCAGGCCCTACAATGAGCAGTTCTTC. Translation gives CASTTSFRPYNEQFF.

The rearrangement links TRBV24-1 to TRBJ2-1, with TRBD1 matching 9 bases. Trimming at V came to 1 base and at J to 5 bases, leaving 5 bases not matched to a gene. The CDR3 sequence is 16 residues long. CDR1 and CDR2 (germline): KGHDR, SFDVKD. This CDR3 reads CATSDLDDRGNNEQFF. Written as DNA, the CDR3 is TGTGCCACCAGTGATTTAGATGACAGGGGGAACAATGAGCAGTTCTTC.

For the CDR3, the DNA is TGTGCCAGCAGCCAATCTCTAAGGGGCTACAATGAGCAGTTCTTC. It yields the protein CASSQSLRGYNEQFF. V usage is TRBV3-1 (or the pseudogene TRBV3-2) and J usage is TRBJ2-1, with D possibly matching TRBD1 (5 bases). Germline CDR1 LGHDT, CDR2 YNNKEL (reference sequence). Between the trimmed V and J ends, which lost 2 bases and 3 bases, there was a span of 11 bases. The CDR3 is made up of 15 amino acids.

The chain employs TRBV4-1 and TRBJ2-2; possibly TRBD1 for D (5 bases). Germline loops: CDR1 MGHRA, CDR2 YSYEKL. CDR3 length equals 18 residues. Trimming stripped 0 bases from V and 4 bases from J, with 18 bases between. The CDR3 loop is CASSQDPGRVGVTGELFF. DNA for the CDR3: TGCGCCAGCAGCCAAGATCCGGGCAGGGTAGGGGTCACCGGGGAGCTGTTTTTT.

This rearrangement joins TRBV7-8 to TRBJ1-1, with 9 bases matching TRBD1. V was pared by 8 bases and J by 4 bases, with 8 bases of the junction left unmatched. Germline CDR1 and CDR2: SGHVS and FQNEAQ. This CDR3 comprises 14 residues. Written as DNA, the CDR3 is TGTGCCAGCCTGATACAGGGGGCTTCCACTGAAGCTTTCTTT. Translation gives CASLIQGASTEAFF.

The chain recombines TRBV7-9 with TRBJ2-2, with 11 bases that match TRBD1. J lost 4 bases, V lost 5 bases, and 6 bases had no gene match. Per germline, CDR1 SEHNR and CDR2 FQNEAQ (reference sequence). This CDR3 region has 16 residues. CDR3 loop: CASSRDRGLSTGELFF. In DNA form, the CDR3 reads TGTGCCAGCAGCCGGGACAGGGGGTTGAGCACCGGGGAGCTGTTTTTT.

The CDR3 spells CASSRPDRGDEQFF. As DNA, the CDR3 is TGTGCCAGCAGCCGTCCCGACAGGGGCGATGAGCAGTTCTTC. V usage is TRBV3-1 (or the pseudogene TRBV3-2) and J usage is TRBJ2-1; 8 bases are shared with TRBD1. The CDR3 covers 14 residues. Germline V gene lookup returns CDR1 LGHDT and CDR2 YNNKEL (reference sequence). With V trimmed by 4 bases and J by 8 bases, 7 bases remained unmatched.

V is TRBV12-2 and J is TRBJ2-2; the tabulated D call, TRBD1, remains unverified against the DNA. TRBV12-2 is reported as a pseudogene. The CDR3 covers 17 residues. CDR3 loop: CASRFGDRASNTGELFF. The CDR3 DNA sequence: TGTGCAAGTCGCTTTGGGGACAGGGCCTCGAACACCGGGGAGCTGTTTTTT.

CDR3 sequence (DNA): TGTGCCAGCAGAAGTAGTCAGGGCAATCAGCCCCAGCATTTT. Amino acid sequence: CASRSSQGNQPQHF. The chain links TRBV6-5 to TRBJ1-5; D is unclear. The germline V and J ends were trimmed by 6 bases and 2 bases, with 11 bases remaining between them. Per the germline V gene, CDR1 is MNHEY and CDR2 is SVGAGI. The CDR3 spans 14 residues.

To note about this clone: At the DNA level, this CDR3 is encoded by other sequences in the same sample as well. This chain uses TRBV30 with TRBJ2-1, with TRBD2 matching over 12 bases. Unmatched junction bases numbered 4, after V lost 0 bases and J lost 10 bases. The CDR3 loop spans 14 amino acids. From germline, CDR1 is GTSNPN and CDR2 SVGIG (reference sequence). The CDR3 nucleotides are TGTGCCTGGAGTGTACTAGCGGGAGGTGGGGAGCAGTTCTTC. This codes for CAWSVLAGGGEQFF.

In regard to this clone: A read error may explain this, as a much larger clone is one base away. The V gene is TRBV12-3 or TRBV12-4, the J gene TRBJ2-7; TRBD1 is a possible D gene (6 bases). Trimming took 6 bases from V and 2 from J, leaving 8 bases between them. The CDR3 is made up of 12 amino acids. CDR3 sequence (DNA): TGTGCCAGCAGCTCAGGGGCCTACGAGCAGTACTTC. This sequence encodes CASSSGAYEQYF.

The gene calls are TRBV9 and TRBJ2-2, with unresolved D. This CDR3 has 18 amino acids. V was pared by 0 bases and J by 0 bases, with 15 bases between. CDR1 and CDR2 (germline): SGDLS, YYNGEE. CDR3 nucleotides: TGTGCCAGCAGCGTAGTGCCGGGTGCGTTTTCGAACACCGGGGAGCTGTTTTTT. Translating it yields CASSVVPGAFSNTGELFF. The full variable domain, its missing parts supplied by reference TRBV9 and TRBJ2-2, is DSGVTQTPKHLITATGQRVTLRCSPRSGDLSVYWYQQSLDQGLQFLIQYYNGEERAKGNILERFSAQQFPDLHSELNLSSLELGDSALYFCASSVVPGAFSNTGELFFGEGSRLTVL.

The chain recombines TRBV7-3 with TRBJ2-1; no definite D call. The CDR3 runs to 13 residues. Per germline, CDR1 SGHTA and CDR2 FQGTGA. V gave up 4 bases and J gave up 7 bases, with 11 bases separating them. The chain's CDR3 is CASSSTHPNEQFF. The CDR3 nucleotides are TGTGCCAGCAGCTCGACACACCCAAATGAGCAGTTCTTC. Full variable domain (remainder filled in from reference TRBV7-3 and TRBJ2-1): GAGVSQTPSNKVTEKGKYVELRCDPISGHTALYWYRQSLGQGPEFLIYFQGTGAADDSGLPNDRFFAVRPEGSVSTLKIQRTERGDSAVYLCASSSTHPNEQFFGPGTRLTVL.

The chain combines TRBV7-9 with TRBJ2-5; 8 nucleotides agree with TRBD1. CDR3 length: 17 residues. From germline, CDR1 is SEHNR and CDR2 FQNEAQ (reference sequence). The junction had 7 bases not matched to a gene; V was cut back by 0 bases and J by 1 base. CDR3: CASSLARQGFSQETQYF. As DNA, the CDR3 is TGTGCCAGCAGCTTAGCAAGACAGGGGTTTTCCCAAGAGACCCAGTACTTC.